The next 20 T cell receptor beta chains were all read from a single sample in a study of blood T cells in healthy people across ages (dated by TCRdb to about 2015). Libraries were constructed by 5' RACE. Instrument used: Illumina HiSeq 2500. A second PCR of roughly 6 to 11 cycles was run with a J-beta primer mix and a sample-barcoded 5' primer. Clones were called with MiXCR by TCRdb after fastp trimmed the public reads at Q25, and only in-frame beta chains were retained. Under each unique CDR3 protein, matching rows form one entry showing the most common genes and DNA. The table for this sample lists about 620,000 distinct CDR3 sequences; 40% to 65% of them were counted only once. The biggest ten clones account for approximately 15% of the sample. The sequenced material came from blood. These receptors originate from a woman of 80 years or more in good health.

For this clonotype: A single base separates this from a much larger clone, so it may be a read error. The chain has TRBV5-1 and TRBJ2-1; 7 bases align to TRBD1. The J call may be wrong; the DNA end is better matched by TRBJ2-7. From germline, CDR1 is SGHRS and CDR2 YFSETQ. CDR3 length: 15 residues. The CDR3 bases are TGCGCCAGCAGCTTGGGACAGGGTAACTACAATGAGCAGTACTTC. This sequence encodes CASSLGQGNYNEQYF.

The chain recombines TRBV6-1 with TRBJ1-2, with unresolved D. This CDR3 is built from 14 residues. Germline V gene lookup returns CDR1 MNHNS and CDR2 SASEGT. The V end lost 6 bases, the J end lost 4 bases, and 15 bases lay between the germline ends. CDR3 bases: TGTGCCAGCAGCCCCGGGTCCGAGGTCTATGGCTACACCTTC. Residues: CASSPGSEVYGYTF.

The chain combines TRBV5-1 with TRBJ1-6; D might be TRBD1 (5 bases). The germline V gene has CDR1 SGHRS and CDR2 YFSETQ. Trimming pared 4 bases from V and 8 bases from J, leaving 7 bases between. The CDR3 extends over 12 amino acids. This CDR3 is CASSGGDSPLHF. The CDR3 DNA reads TGCGCCAGCAGCGGGGGGGATTCACCCCTCCACTTT.

The CDR3: CASSPQESQPQHF. CDR3 DNA: TGTGCCAGCAGCCCACAAGAGTCACAGCCCCAGCATTTT. The chain uses TRBV7-2 and TRBJ1-5; no definite D call. V was cut by 5 bases and J by 7 bases, with 12 bases left in between. Germline CDR1 SGHTA, CDR2 FQGNSA. CDR3 size: 13 residues.

This clonotype was seen a handful of times. The chain has TRBV28 and TRBJ1-1; TRBD1 agrees at 7 bases. The ends lost 5 bases at V and 3 bases at J; junction bases unmatched: 6. The length of the CDR3 is 14 residues. Looked up from germline, CDR1 is MDHEN and CDR2 is SYDVKM. DNA for the CDR3: TGTGCCAGCAGTCAAGGGGGCTTGTACACTGAAGCTTTCTTT. It is translated as CASSQGGLYTEAFF. Looking up the rest from reference TRBV28 and TRBJ1-1 gives the full variable domain: DVKVTQSSRYLVKRTGEKVFLECVQDMDHENMFWYRQDPGLGLRLIYFSYDVKMKEKGDIPEGYSVSREKKERFSLILESASTNQTSMYLCASSQGGLYTEAFFGQGTRLTVV.

The chain combines TRBV7-8 with TRBJ2-3; 8 bases are a match to TRBD2. CDR3 length: 15 residues. The germline gives CDR1 SGHVS, CDR2 FQNEAQ. Germline trimming cut 5 bases from V and 5 bases from J; bases unmatched to any gene: 9. CDR3 loop: CASSPWTSSGDTQYF. The CDR3 nucleotides are TGTGCCAGCAGCCCTTGGACTAGCTCGGGAGATACGCAGTATTTT.

This clonotype was observed a few times. The chain employs TRBV2 and TRBJ2-7; no clear D. The V and J ends lost 6 bases and 3 bases respectively, with 9 bases between them. Germline assignment: CDR1 SNHLY and CDR2 FYNNEI. The CDR3 is 12 residues long. The CDR3: CASRVVNYEQYF. CDR3 nucleotide sequence: TGTGCCAGCAGGGTAGTGAACTACGAGCAGTACTTC.

This clonotype was observed a handful of times. The chain employs TRBV6-5 and TRBJ2-7; 8 positions match TRBD1. The V segment lost 0 bases and the J segment 3 bases; nucleotides outside the gene matches: 4. The CDR3 runs 15 residues. The V gene's germline CDR1 is MNHEY and CDR2 SVGAGI. CDR3 residues: CASSYSGQGSYEQYF. CDR3 coding DNA: TGTGCCAGCAGTTACTCCGGACAGGGAAGCTACGAGCAGTACTTC.

Comment on this clonotype: A much larger clone lies a single base off, so this may be a read error. V gene TRBV28 combines with J gene TRBJ1-4; TRBD1 matches 8 bases. The germline gives CDR1 MDHEN, CDR2 SYDVKM. The CDR3 runs 15 residues. This CDR3 is CASRLSRGLDEKPFF. The CDR3 DNA is TGTGCCAGCAGACTGTCCAGGGGGCTGGATGAAAAACCGTTTTTT.

This clonotype was counted at least ten times. The gene calls are TRBV9 and TRBJ2-7; D not certain. V was clipped by 2 bases and J by 0 bases, with 6 bases between them. The germline gives CDR1 SGDLS, CDR2 YYNGEE. This CDR3 has 13 residues. CDR3: CASSVSNSYEQYF. Written as DNA, the CDR3 is TGTGCCAGCAGCGTGTCTAACTCCTACGAGCAGTACTTC.

The chain recombines TRBV7-9 with TRBJ1-6, with D tentatively TRBD1 (6 bases). The V gene's germline CDR1 is SEHNR and CDR2 FQNEAQ (reference sequence). The CDR3 runs 13 residues. The V end was cut by 3 bases, the J end by 10 bases, with 10 bases between. CDR3 coding DNA: TGTGCCAGCAGCTTCAGGGGAGAATCACCCCTCCACTTT. Translated: CASSFRGESPLHF.

J is TRBJ2-3 and V is TRBV15; 8 bases match TRBD2. The CDR3 extends over 15 amino acids. V lost 0 bases and J lost 4; bases outside the gene matches: 3. Germline V lookup: CDR1 LNHNV, CDR2 YYDKDF (reference sequence). The CDR3 DNA reads as TGTGCCACCAGCAGAGATGCGGGGGGCCCAGATACGCAGTATTTT. It specifies CATSRDAGGPDTQYF.

CDR3 nucleotide sequence: TGCAGTGCTAGGAAGGGGAGTGGAAACACCATATATTTT. Translating it yields CSARKGSGNTIYF. This chain connects TRBV20-1 to TRBJ1-3, with D possibly matching TRBD1 (5 bases). V dropped 3 bases and J dropped 3 bases, with 9 bases sitting between them. Per germline, CDR1 DFQATT and CDR2 SNEGSKA (reference sequence). The CDR3 covers 13 residues.

This clonotype has only a few counts. Possible read error: a much larger clone is one base away. V usage is TRBV5-1 and J usage is TRBJ2-5; unclear D gene. With the DNA end fitting TRBJ2-1 better, the J assignment may be wrong. The germline V gene has CDR1 SGHRS and CDR2 YFSETQ. The CDR3 length is 15 residues. In nucleotides, the CDR3 is TGCGCCAGCAGCCATTTAGGACCGTCCCAAGAGACCCAGTTCTTC. It yields the protein CASSHLGPSQETQFF.

The CDR3 nucleotides are TGTGCCAGCAGTTATCAGCGGAACACTGAAGCTTTCTTT. Translated, it gives CASSYQRNTEAFF. The chain combines TRBV6-5 with TRBJ1-1; D unclear. The V gene's germline CDR1 is MNHEY and CDR2 SVGAGI. Trimming removed 3 bases from V and 1 base from J, with 6 bases in between. This CDR3 comprises 13 residues.

A few counts support this clonotype. The chain is built from TRBV12-3 or TRBV12-4 and TRBJ1-2; TRBD1 aligns across 7 bases. The junction had 8 bases not matched to a gene; V was cut back by 6 bases and J by 7 bases. The CDR3 sequence is 13 residues long. The CDR3 region has the DNA TGTGCCAGCAGCCCCAACAGGGGTAGTGGCTACACCTTC. This encodes CASSPNRGSGYTF.

The gene calls are TRBV6-2 or TRBV6-3 and TRBJ2-1; TRBD2 aligns across 12 bases. The CDR3 has 15 amino acids. V was pared by 5 bases and J by 8 bases, with 7 bases of the junction left unmatched. Germline CDR1 reads MNHEY; CDR2 reads SVGEGT. The CDR3 DNA sequence: TGTGCCAGCAGTAGACGACTAGCGGGAGCGGATGAGCAGTTCTTC. This translates into CASSRRLAGADEQFF.

The chain employs TRBV6-1 and TRBJ2-3; D is uncertain. V lost 1 base, J lost 14 bases, and 19 bases lay in between. Germline V CDR1 and CDR2: MNHNS, SASEGT. This CDR3 contains 14 residues. The DNA for the CDR3 is TGTGCCAGCAGTGAAGGGGTACGTGGGTGGGCAGCGTATTTT. This sequence encodes CASSEGVRGWAAYF.

This clonotype occurred many times. The chain has TRBV4-1 and TRBJ2-6; maybe TRBD1 (5 bases). CDR3 size: 14 residues. V was pared by 4 bases and J by 3 bases, with 7 bases between. The germline gives CDR1 MGHRA, CDR2 YSYEKL. The CDR3 loop reads CASSRTSGANVLTF. DNA for the CDR3: TGCGCCAGCAGCCGGACAAGTGGGGCCAACGTCCTGACTTTC.

CDR3 region: CATSSEGRSTDTQYF. The CDR3 DNA sequence: TGTGCCACCAGCAGCGAAGGGCGGTCCACAGATACGCAGTATTTT. The chain joins TRBV15 to TRBJ2-3, with D unclear. Germline lookup yields CDR1 LNHNV and CDR2 YYDKDF (reference sequence). CDR3 size: 15 residues. The V end lost 3 bases, the J end lost 2 bases, and 12 bases lay between the germline ends.